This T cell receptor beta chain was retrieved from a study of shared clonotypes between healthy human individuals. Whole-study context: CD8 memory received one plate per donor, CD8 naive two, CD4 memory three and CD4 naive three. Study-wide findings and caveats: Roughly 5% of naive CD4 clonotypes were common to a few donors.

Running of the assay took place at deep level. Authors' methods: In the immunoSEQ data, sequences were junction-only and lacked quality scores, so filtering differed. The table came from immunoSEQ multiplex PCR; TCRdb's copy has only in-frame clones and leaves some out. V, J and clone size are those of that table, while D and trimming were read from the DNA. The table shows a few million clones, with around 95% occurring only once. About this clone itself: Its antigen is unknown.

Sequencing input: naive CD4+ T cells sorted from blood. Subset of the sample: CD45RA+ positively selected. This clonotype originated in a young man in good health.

Here the CDR3 reads CASSSSGTYNEQFF. The CDR3 DNA sequence: TGCGCCAGCAGCTCTAGCGGCACCTACAATGAGCAGTTCTTC. The chain has TRBV5-1 and TRBJ2-1; 7 nucleotides line up with TRBD2. Losses at the gene ends were 3 bases for V and 2 bases for J; bases not matched to a gene: 2. The CDR3 length is 14 residues. Per germline, CDR1 SGHRS and CDR2 YFSETQ.